This is a list of T cell receptor beta chains from one sample in a study of control samples from healthy donors and cancer patients. Sequencing was performed with immunoSEQ multiplex PCR; in TCRdb, only in-frame clones are kept and a portion is missing. Among some 170,000 clones listed, around 94% were seen once. The sample consisted of PBMCs. These receptors all stem from a man aged 60 to 69 with colorectal cancer. Each CDR3 is given with its conserved first and last residue. The D gene is left open where the match is weak. The listing skips clone size in some rows; elsewhere it reads once, few, many or a size class.

TGTGCCAGCAGCTTAGCGGGGGCGCTAGCGGGGGGTCGGACCGGGGAGCTGTTTTTT	CASSLAGALAGGRTGELFF	TRBD2	NA	19	TRBV7-2	TRBJ2-2
TGCGCCAGCCACGAGACGGCGGGCGCCTACAATGAGCAGTTCTTC	CASHETAGAYNEQFF	NA	NA	15	TRBV10-2	TRBJ2-1
TGTGCCAGCAGTTACTCGGGGGGACAGGGGGCCTACGAGCAGTACTTC	CASSYSGGQGAYEQYF	TRBD1	NA	16	TRBV6-5	TRBJ2-7
TGTGCCTGGAGTCTTAATTCCGATACGCAGTATTTT	CAWSLNSDTQYF	NA	NA	12	TRBV30	TRBJ2-3
TGTGCCAGCAGTGAAGCAGGATCTACCTATAATTCACCCCTCCACTTT	CASSEAGSTYNSPLHF	NA	NA	16	TRBV6-1	TRBJ1-6
TGTGCCAGCAGTGCGGGGACAGGGGGACCGCGAGGAAACACCATATATTTT	CASSAGTGGPRGNTIYF	TRBD1	NA	17	TRBV6-1	TRBJ1-3
TGTGCCAGCAGCAGGGGGTCCTTCATATATGAGCAGTACTTC	CASSRGSFIYEQYF	TRBD1	NA	14	TRBV6-5	TRBJ2-7
TGCGCCAGCAGCCCACAGGGGGCGAAGGAGACCCAGTACTTC	CASSPQGAKETQYF	TRBD1	once	14	TRBV5-1	TRBJ2-5
TGCGCCAGCACCTTACCATCGTCCGACAATGAGCAGTTCTTC	CASTLPSSDNEQFF	NA	once	14	TRBV5-1	TRBJ2-1
TGTGCCAGCTCACCAGGTGAAGGACAGACTTCACCCCTCCACTTT	CASSPGEGQTSPLHF	NA	NA	15	TRBV18	TRBJ1-6
TGTGCCAGCAGTTTAAGTAGGGGGACTATCCTGAGCAATGAGCAGTTCTTC	CASSLSRGTILSNEQFF	NA	NA	17	TRBV27	TRBJ2-1
TGTGCCAGCAGCAAAAGAGGGAATGCGGATACGCAGTATTTT	CASSKRGNADTQYF	NA	once	14	TRBV21-1	TRBJ2-3
TGTGCCAGCAGCGTAGCCCCCGGACAGGGAATACACCAAGAGACCCAGTACTTC	CASSVAPGQGIHQETQYF	TRBD1	NA	18	TRBV9	TRBJ2-5
TGTGCCAGCTCCCCAACAACGGGTTCACTCATGAACACTGAAGCTTTCTTT	CASSPTTGSLMNTEAFF	NA	NA	17	TRBV18	TRBJ1-1
TGTGCCAGCAGTTCCAGCGGGGGGGCCGGAGAGACCCAGTACTTC	CASSSSGGAGETQYF	TRBD2	NA	15	TRBV6-2/TRBV6-3	TRBJ2-5
TGTGCCAGCAGCTTAGCGCAGGGAGGCGAGCAGTACTTC	CASSLAQGGEQYF	NA	NA	13	TRBV7-9	TRBJ2-7
TGTGCCAGCAGGGTTCAACTAGGGAGTAGCTCCTACGAGCAGTACTTC	CASRVQLGSSSYEQYF	NA	NA	16	TRBV27	TRBJ2-7
TGCGCCAGCAGCTTCGGGGAAAGCTCCTACAATGAGCAGTTCTTC	CASSFGESSYNEQFF	NA	NA	15	TRBV5-1	TRBJ2-1
TGTGCGACGGGGGGGCAGGCGGTTGAGCAGTACTTC	CATGGQAVEQYF	TRBD2	once	12	TRBV2	TRBJ2-7
TGTGCCAGCAGTTTTCAGGGTCCGAACACTGAAGCTTTCTTT	CASSFQGPNTEAFF	NA	NA	14	TRBV28	TRBJ1-1
TGCGCCAGCAGCGGTGGGGCATACGCTAATGAAAAACTGTTTTTT	CASSGGAYANEKLFF	NA	NA	15	TRBV5-1	TRBJ1-4
TGCGCCAGCAGCTTGGTACCCGAAGAGACCCAGTACTTC	CASSLVPEETQYF	NA	NA	13	TRBV5-1	TRBJ2-5
TGTGCCAGCAGCCGCTACAAGCAGGGTGAAGCTTTCTTT	CASSRYKQGEAFF	NA	NA	13	TRBV7-2	TRBJ1-1
TGTGCCAGCAGCTTAGACCCGACTATCTCACAGGTCTTC	CASSLDPTISQVF	NA	NA	13	TRBV7-2	TRBJ2-1
TGTGCCAGCTCACCAGGCGTCCAAGAGACCCAGTACTTC	CASSPGVQETQYF	NA	NA	13	TRBV18	TRBJ2-5